The clone carrying this T cell receptor beta chain came up once. The antigen is unknown. This specimen belongs to a study of vaccination effects on CD4 cells after COVID-19. Study-wide background: Samples that were drawn after vaccination came a median of 72 days after the second dose.

Trimming removed 0 bases from V and 9 bases from J; junction bases left unmatched: 7. The CDR3 is 15 amino acids. Germline V gene data show CDR1 as SGHTA and CDR2 as FQGNSA. CD4+ T cells specific for antigen were expanded with viral peptide pools by the ViraFEST assay before sequencing. Subsequent to a culture period of about nine days, CD4+ T cells were isolated. Each participant was administered two doses of either the BNT162b2 or the mRNA-1273 vaccine. Half the medium was swapped for IL-2 medium on days 3 and 7. The repertoire was sequenced with immunoSEQ multiplex PCR; TCRdb's copy has only in-frame clones and lacks some. The repertoire holds approximately 78,000 clones, about 80% seen once, with 1.2% in the top ten. Study outcomes and limitations: The study found that only 1 of 255 vaccine-induced clones from healthy vaccinees cross-reacted with common cold coronaviruses.

This TCR was sampled from a human donor who received a COVID-19 vaccine. The rearrangement joins TRBV7-2 to TRBJ2-1; 8 bases fit TRBD2. Sequencing was performed on CD4+ T cells from PBMCs cultured with HCoV-229E spike peptides, taken after COVID-19 vaccination. This CDR3 is CASSLAPGGPVEQFF. The CDR3 nucleotides are TGTGCCAGCAGCTTAGCTCCGGGGGGGCCCGTTGAGCAGTTCTTC.